Sequencing of this T cell receptor (beta chain) was carried out in a study of blood T cell repertoires in COVID-19. Overall study context: COVID-19 samples from acute and convalescent phases originated in the United States, Italy and Spain.

Original processing methods: Quantification of nucleated cells was approximated via reference gene primer amplification. Using immunoSEQ multiplex PCR, the repertoire was profiled, and TCRdb retains in-frame clones only, with some absent. D and trimming were read from the DNA, whereas the V and J calls and clone size are those reported in that table. The sample has about 260,000 clones, approximately 86% seen once. V lost 5 bases to trimming and J lost 5 bases, with 18 bases between them. The CDR3 covers 15 residues. Germline assignment: CDR1 SEHNR and CDR2 FQNEAQ (reference sequence). The sequence was collected from a man in his forties who had recovered from COVID-19. Specimen: peripheral blood. V gene TRBV7-9 combines with J gene TRBJ2-5; TRBD2 is a possible D gene (6 bases). The CDR3 nucleotides read TGTGCCAGCAGCCGGGACTGGCCTGAGGGCGAGACCCAGTACTTC. Translation gives CASSRDWPEGETQYF.